This T cell receptor beta chain comes out of a study of T cells in Graves' hyperthyroidism and ophthalmopathy. V shed 4 bases and J 2 bases; nucleotides not matched to a gene: 10. The CDR3 extends over 16 amino acids. Looked up from germline, CDR1 is MNHEY and CDR2 is SVGEGT. RNA transcripts were the template for amplifying TCR beta CDR3 regions. Carried out on the TCR CDR3, a first-round RT-PCR used the HTBI primer set. TCRdb re-analysed the multiplex PCR reads in MiXCR, keeping a single row per CDR3 protein. The sample carries about 690,000 distinct CDR3 sequences, roughly a sixth recorded once. The V gene is TRBV6-2 or TRBV6-3, the J gene TRBJ2-5; 7 bases fit TRBD2. The TCR comes from a man aged 45-65 years with Graves' hyperthyroidism. Sequences were obtained from blood. This CDR3 is CASSSGLVGAQETQYF. The CDR3 coding sequence is TGTGCCAGCAGTTCTGGACTAGTGGGAGCGCAAGAGACCCAGTACTTC.